A single sample gave rise to the 26 T cell receptor beta chains below, sequenced in a study of T-cell memory formation after mild COVID-19. One entry per CDR3 protein results from TCRdb running MiXCR on the 5' RACE reads. The sample has under 250,000 distinct CDR3 sequences, less than 20% seen once. Sequences were obtained from PBMCs or a T cell subset sorted from them (not recorded which). The receptors here all came from an adult woman who had mild COVID-19 (a few samples of this study predate the infection). Cell type and time point are not known.

The chain's CDR3 is CASSPSTGLVLYEQFF. The CDR3 nucleotides read TGTGCCAGCTCACCTTCGACGGGACTAGTATTATATGAGCAGTTCTTC. The J gene is TRBJ2-1, the V gene TRBV18, with 8 bases fitting TRBD2. V gave up 3 bases and J gave up 8 bases; unmatched junction bases: 12. Per germline, CDR1 KGHSH and CDR2 LQKENI. There are 16 residues in the CDR3.

CDR3 DNA sequence: TGTGCCAGCAGCCAAGAGGGGACAGGTAGTGAAGCTTTCTTT. Translated: CASSQEGTGSEAFF. The chain has TRBV4-2 and TRBJ1-1, with 8 bases aligning to TRBD1. CDR1 LGHNA and CDR2 YNFKEQ come from the germline V gene. V lost 0 bases, J lost 7 bases, and 4 bases stayed unmatched. The CDR3 extends over 14 amino acids.

This clonotype has at least ten counts. The V call is TRBV12-3 or TRBV12-4, the J call TRBJ2-6; D unresolved. With 11 bases removed from V and 4 bases from J, the gap between germline ends came to 18 bases. The CDR3 totals 15 residues. The CDR3 reads CASRVLPQGANVLTF. The CDR3 bases are TGTGCCTCCCGGGTACTCCCCCAGGGGGCCAACGTCCTGACTTTC.

This clonotype appeared a few times. The V call is TRBV20-1, the J call TRBJ1-2; 7 bases match TRBD1. The CDR3 runs to 13 residues. V was pared by 6 bases and J by 5 bases, with 9 bases of the junction left unmatched. Germline V CDR1 and CDR2: DFQATT, SNEGSKA (reference sequence). The DNA of the CDR3 is TGCAGTGCCGACAACCAGGGGGAATATGGCTACACCTTC. Translated: CSADNQGEYGYTF.

This clonotype was counted at least ten times. The rearrangement joins TRBV19 to TRBJ1-2; the D gene is possibly TRBD1 (6 bases). From germline, CDR1 is LNHDA and CDR2 SQIVND (reference sequence). This CDR3 comprises 14 residues. The V and J ends lost 6 bases and 1 base respectively, with 12 bases between them. The CDR3 sequence: CASRMDSVNYGYTF. CDR3 nucleotide sequence: TGTGCCAGTAGGATGGACAGTGTTAACTATGGCTACACCTTC.

This clonotype was seen at least ten times. The V call is TRBV7-3, the J call TRBJ2-3, with 8 bases matching TRBD2. This CDR3 is 16 amino acids long. Trimming cost V 8 bases and J 4 bases; bases outside gene matches: 14. From germline, CDR1 is SGHTA and CDR2 FQGTGA. The CDR3 nucleotides are TGTGCCAGCTCCTCCGCCAGCGGGGGTCTGGCAGATACGCAGTATTTT. Translated, it gives CASSSASGGLADTQYF.

This clonotype showed up many times. The chain links TRBV12-3 or TRBV12-4 to TRBJ1-5; D perhaps matches TRBD1 (5 bases). The CDR3 has 13 amino acids. V lost 0 bases to trimming and J lost 6 bases, with 6 bases between them. CDR3: CASSLAGGQPQHF. As DNA, the CDR3 is TGTGCCAGCAGTTTAGCGGGGGGTCAGCCCCAGCATTTT.

In DNA, the CDR3 is TGTGCCAGCAGCCGGGACAGCCCACACTCTGGAAACACCATATATTTT. It codes for CASSRDSPHSGNTIYF. V is TRBV4-2 and J is TRBJ1-3; 7 bases line up with TRBD1. In germline, CDR1 is LGHNA, CDR2 YNFKEQ. The CDR3 is 16 amino acids. Trimming removed 4 bases from V and 0 bases from J; junction bases left unmatched: 6.

This clonotype has at least ten counts. V and J are TRBV7-3 and TRBJ2-7; 11 bases are a match to TRBD2. Germline CDR1 SGHTA, CDR2 FQGTGA. V was clipped by 3 bases and J by 2 bases; unmatched bases: 3. The CDR3 has 15 residues. The CDR3 DNA is TGTGCCAGCAGCTTGGGACTAGCGGACACCTACGAGCAGTACTTC. Its protein product is CASSLGLADTYEQYF.

This clonotype was detected a few times. The gene calls are TRBV29-1 and TRBJ1-2, with a tentative D call TRBD1 (5 bases). The CDR3 is 11 amino acids. V lost 7 bases, J lost 4 bases, and 10 bases lay in between. Germline V gives CDR1 SQVTM, CDR2 ANQGSEA. The CDR3 DNA follows: TGCAGCGGCCTAGGGGTCTATGGCTACACCTTC. Encoded protein: CSGLGVYGYTF.

The chain couples TRBV6-5 to TRBJ1-5; no reliable D call. Trimming removed 6 bases at V and 9 bases at J, with 15 bases between. The CDR3 length is 13 residues. The germline V gene has CDR1 MNHEY and CDR2 SVGAGI. The CDR3 nucleotides are TGTGCCAGCAGCCCCGGATTACCTTTGCCCCAGCATTTT. Translated: CASSPGLPLPQHF.

This clonotype came up a few times. This chain joins TRBV3-1 and TRBJ1-1, with a tentative D call TRBD1 (5 bases). The germline V gene encodes CDR1 LGHDT and CDR2 YNNKEL (reference sequence). V lost 4 bases and J 1 base, leaving 13 bases between the germline ends. The CDR3 totals 15 residues. The CDR3 coding sequence is TGTGCCAGCAGCCCTCAGGGAAGAGGGAACACTGAAGCTTTCTTT. Protein product: CASSPQGRGNTEAFF.

This clonotype showed up just a few times. The J gene is TRBJ1-5, the V gene TRBV15; no clear D. Per the germline V gene, CDR1 is LNHNV and CDR2 is YYDKDF (reference sequence). This CDR3 has 15 amino acids. With 3 bases removed from V and 5 bases from J, the gap between germline ends came to 14 bases. The DNA for the CDR3 is TGTGCCACCAGCAGTTCGCCCGGGAGCGATCAGCCCCAGCATTTT. Translated, it gives CATSSSPGSDQPQHF.

The J gene is TRBJ1-2, the V gene TRBV6-5, with D perhaps TRBD1 (6 bases). The CDR3 covers 14 residues. Trimming took off 3 bases at V and 8 bases at J, with 16 bases between the two ends. Germline V gene sequence: CDR1 MNHEY, CDR2 SVGAGI. The CDR3 DNA reads as TGTGCCAGCAGTTATTCTACAGGGATGTCGGGCTACACCTTC. Amino acid sequence: CASSYSTGMSGYTF.

There are many counts of this clonotype. The V gene is TRBV12-3 or TRBV12-4, the J gene TRBJ2-2, with TRBD2 matching 7 bases. V lost 6 bases to trimming and J lost 2 bases; unmatched junction nucleotides: 6. This CDR3 region has 15 residues. The CDR3 DNA reads TGTGCCAGCAGAGCGGGACTACAAAACACCGGGGAGCTGTTTTTT. It yields the protein CASRAGLQNTGELFF.

This chain joins TRBV5-1 and TRBJ2-5; TRBD2 matches at 13 bases. The CDR3 has 17 amino acids. Germline lookup yields CDR1 SGHRS and CDR2 YFSETQ. J gave up 1 base and V 2 bases, and 5 bases lay outside the gene matches. The chain's CDR3 is CASSLGGLAGVQETQYF. For the CDR3, the DNA is TGCGCCAGCAGCTTAGGCGGACTAGCGGGGGTCCAAGAGACCCAGTACTTC.

V and J are TRBV13 and TRBJ1-1; TRBD1 is a possible D gene (6 bases). V lost 5 bases and J lost 3, with 19 bases in between. The CDR3 sequence is 16 residues long. Germline lookup yields CDR1 PRHDT and CDR2 FYEKMQ (reference sequence). The DNA of the CDR3 is TGTGCCAGCAGCCGGGGGGCCCTCGGGGTTTACACTGAAGCTTTCTTT. This sequence encodes CASSRGALGVYTEAFF.

This clonotype was counted ten times or more. The chain carries TRBV7-9 and TRBJ1-1, with 8 bases aligning to TRBD1. J lost 1 base, V lost 2 bases, and 3 bases had no gene match. CDR3 length: 15 residues. Germline assignment: CDR1 SEHNR and CDR2 FQNEAQ (reference sequence). The CDR3 sequence: CASSLKGTGNTEAFF. Written as DNA, the CDR3 is TGTGCCAGCAGCTTAAAGGGGACAGGGAACACTGAAGCTTTCTTT.

This clonotype has a handful of counts. The chain couples TRBV6-1 to TRBJ1-1; maybe TRBD1 (5 bases). The germline V gene encodes CDR1 MNHNS and CDR2 SASEGT. The CDR3 loop spans 14 amino acids. Trimming took off 7 bases at V and 3 bases at J, with 15 bases between the two ends. The CDR3, as DNA: TGTGCCAGCACCCCTCAGGGAACATACACTGAAGCTTTCTTT. Its protein product is CASTPQGTYTEAFF.

This chain joins TRBV3-1 and TRBJ2-3; TRBD2 might be the D (6 bases). Per the germline V gene, CDR1 is LGHDT and CDR2 is YNNKEL (reference sequence). V lost 0 bases, J lost 2 bases, and 15 bases lay in between. The length of the CDR3 is 17 residues. CDR3 in DNA: TGTGCCAGCAGCCAAGATAGATATGGGGGGATCACAGATACGCAGTATTTT. This codes for CASSQDRYGGITDTQYF.

The chain employs TRBV5-1 and TRBJ2-1; TRBD2 matches at 7 bases. CDR1 and CDR2 (germline): SGHRS, YFSETQ. The trim removed 2 bases at V and 7 bases at J, leaving 12 bases unmatched. There are 16 residues in the CDR3. This CDR3 is CASSFGAGAVGNEQFF. CDR3 nucleotides: TGCGCCAGCAGCTTTGGGGCGGGAGCGGTGGGAAATGAGCAGTTCTTC.

The chain employs TRBV7-2 and TRBJ2-6; 9 bases match TRBD2. The CDR3 consists of 20 residues. Looked up from germline, CDR1 is SGHTA and CDR2 is FQGNSA. The junction had 14 bases not matched to a gene; V was cut back by 4 bases and J by 1 base. The CDR3 region is CASSSSRLAGSTSGANVLTF. The CDR3 DNA follows: TGTGCCAGCAGCTCCAGCAGGCTAGCGGGAAGTACTTCTGGGGCCAACGTCCTGACTTTC.

This clonotype was found a few times. This chain connects TRBV4-2 to TRBJ1-2; the D gene is possibly TRBD1 (6 bases). The V gene lost 1 base and the J gene lost 2 bases, with 11 bases spanning the gap. Germline-derived CDR1 and CDR2 are LGHNA and YNFKEQ. This CDR3 is 15 amino acids long. CDR3: CASSQGSTGNYGYTF. DNA for the CDR3: TGTGCCAGCAGCCAAGGCAGCACAGGGAACTATGGCTACACCTTC.

This clonotype was seen a handful of times. The chain joins TRBV12-3 or TRBV12-4 to TRBJ2-3, with TRBD1 as a possible D gene (5 bases). The length of the CDR3 is 13 residues. The V end lost 3 bases, the J end lost 10 bases, and 14 bases lay between the germline ends. Written as DNA, the CDR3 is TGTGCCAGCAGTTTTAGTACGCAGGGATCGCAGTATTTT. Protein: CASSFSTQGSQYF.

The table lists this clonotype with many counts. V is TRBV20-1 and J is TRBJ2-1, with 15 nucleotides matching TRBD2. V shed 6 bases and J 4 bases; nucleotides not matched to a gene: 10. This CDR3 is 17 amino acids long. The germline gives CDR1 DFQATT, CDR2 SNEGSKA (reference sequence). CDR3 nucleotides: TGCAGTGCCCTGGGGACTAGCGGGAGGATCGTTTACAATGAGCAGTTCTTC. Translated: CSALGTSGRIVYNEQFF.

The J gene is TRBJ2-5, the V gene TRBV14; 10 nucleotides match TRBD2. The germline gives CDR1 SGHDN, CDR2 FVKESK. This CDR3 is built from 15 residues. V lost 5 bases, J lost 5 bases, and 8 bases stayed unmatched. The CDR3 is CASSASGGRFETQYF. Written as DNA, the CDR3 is TGTGCCAGCAGCGCTAGCGGGGGCCGGTTTGAGACCCAGTACTTC. Drawing the rest from reference TRBV14 and TRBJ2-5, the complete variable domain is EAGVTQFPSHSVIEKGQTVTLRCDPISGHDNLYWYRRVMGKEIKFLLHFVKESKQDESGMPNNRFLAERTGGTYSTLKVQPAELEDSGVYFCASSASGGRFETQYFGPGTRLLVL.